The clone carrying this TCR beta chain was detected a few times. Per the germline V gene, CDR1 is SGHTA and CDR2 is FQGTGA. The CDR3 has 14 residues. The germline V and J ends were trimmed by 2 bases and 5 bases, with 13 bases remaining between them. The study ran its PCR with 60 Vbeta and 13 Jbeta primers. Profiled with immunoSEQ multiplex PCR; TCRdb holds only in-frame clones, not every one. The sample includes tens of thousands of clones, around 52% of them seen just once. The entry originates in a study of cytomegalovirus exposure and HLA in healthy donors. V is TRBV7-3 and J is TRBJ2-7, with D possibly matching TRBD2 (7 bases). The specimen sequenced was PBMCs. This sequence originates from a human donor in good health. The CDR3 DNA is TGTGCCAGCAGCTTATCCGGAGGGGGGGACGAGCAGTACTTC. It is translated as CASSLSGGGDEQYF.